This TCR beta chain was captured by sequencing in a study of blood T cell repertoires in COVID-19. Trimming pared 7 bases from V and 0 bases from J, leaving 4 bases between. There are 12 residues in the CDR3. CDR1 is SNHLY and CDR2 is FYNNEI in the germline V gene. Clones were read by immunoSEQ multiplex PCR, and TCRdb kept only the in-frame ones, dropping some. The table records fewer than 400,000 clones, about nine tenths of them present only once. The sample taken for sequencing was peripheral blood. The chain carries TRBV2 and TRBJ2-1; D gene unclear. This TCR came from a woman aged 25 to 39 with COVID-19, enrolled during active disease. CDR3 sequence: CASTLSYNEQFF. CDR3 bases: TGTGCCAGCACTCTCTCCTACAATGAGCAGTTCTTC. The variable domain in full, with the rest retrieved from reference TRBV2 and TRBJ2-1, is EPEVTQTPSHQVTQMGQEVILRCVPISNHLYFYWYRQILGQKVEFLVSFYNNEISEKSEIFDDQFSVERPDGSNFTLKIRSTKLEDSAMYFCASTLSYNEQFFGPGTRLTVL.